This TCR beta chain derives from a study of long-term antiretroviral therapy in people with HIV. Looking at the study overall: It was about a decade after the earliest samples that the 2015 immediate-ART recommendation appeared.

Study-wide findings and caveats: Those clones which expanded before ART made up the dominant part of the repertoire at all time points. For ART adherence, viral resistance and therapy changes, no data were available.

Survey-level resolution applied to immunoSEQ assay v3.0. Profiled with immunoSEQ multiplex PCR; TCRdb holds only in-frame clones, not every one. The sample shows approximately 25,000 clones, 86% of them seen only once. About this clone itself: The antigen is undetermined.

This CDR3 has 16 residues. V was trimmed by 0 bases and J by 5 bases, leaving 11 bases between them. The germline gives CDR1 SGHDN, CDR2 FVKESK. The material sequenced was unsorted PBMCs, taken 1.2 years after starting antiretroviral therapy. The source of this sequence is a man in his fifties or sixties with HIV. V is TRBV14 and J is TRBJ1-6; D possibly corresponds to TRBD1 (5 bases). The CDR3 is CASSQDRGRNNSPLHF. In nucleotides, the CDR3 is TGTGCCAGCAGCCAAGATAGGGGACGGAATAATTCACCCCTCCACTTT. Based on the CDR3 plus reference TRBV14 and TRBJ1-6, the full variable domain is EAGVTQFPSHSVIEKGQTVTLRCDPISGHDNLYWYRRVMGKEIKFLLHFVKESKQDESGMPNNRFLAERTGGTYSTLKVQPAELEDSGVYFCASSQDRGRNNSPLHFGNGTRLTVT.